This passage covers 17 T cell receptor beta chains from one sample sequenced in a study of T cell changes during pregnancy in multiple sclerosis (dated by TCRdb to between 2018 and 2020). The method was the immunoSEQ multiplex PCR assay. Not all clones reach the TCRdb copy of this immuneACCESS table, which keeps in-frame sequences only. Checked studies attribute under half of the gap to unresolved V genes and leave the rest unexplained. Counted in this sample were 40,000 to 55,000 clones; nearly 90% of them appeared once. In total, the top ten clones hold roughly 1.2% of the sample. The sequences come from CD4+ T cells from peripheral blood mononuclear cells, collected after pregnancy. The receptors stem from a female donor with multiple sclerosis, enrolled in a pregnancy study.

The gene calls are TRBV6-5 and TRBJ2-7; a weak D match, TRBD1 (5 bases). V lost 7 bases to trimming and J lost 8 bases, with 12 bases between them. The CDR3 covers 11 residues. Germline V gene sequence: CDR1 MNHEY, CDR2 SVGAGI. In nucleotides, the CDR3 is TGTGCCAGCAAAGCAGGGTACAAGCAGTACTTC. It encodes CASKAGYKQYF.

The chain links TRBV30 to TRBJ2-7, with TRBD2 identical over 8 bases. Trimming cost V 2 bases and J 7 bases; bases outside gene matches: 7. Germline CDR1 is GTSNPN and CDR2 is SVGIG (reference sequence). The CDR3 is made up of 13 amino acids. CDR3: CAWSRREAGEQYF. The CDR3, as DNA: TGTGCCTGGAGTCGGCGGGAGGCGGGGGAGCAGTACTTC.

This rearrangement joins TRBV11-3 to TRBJ2-3; TRBD2 matches 12 bases. V shed 4 bases, J shed 2 bases, and the junction held 4 bases outside the gene matches. This CDR3 spans 16 amino acids. Germline loops: CDR1 SGHNT, CDR2 YENEEA. Written as DNA, the CDR3 is TGTGCCAGCAGCTCGGGGACTAGCGGGTACACAGATACGCAGTATTTT. This sequence encodes CASSSGTSGYTDTQYF.

The V gene is TRBV2, the J gene TRBJ2-1; possible D gene TRBD2, 5 bases. V lost 6 bases and J 10 bases, leaving 16 bases between the germline ends. The CDR3 sequence is 13 residues long. Germline CDR1 reads SNHLY; CDR2 reads FYNNEI. The CDR3 DNA reads TGTGCCAGCAGGGGAGAAGGGCTAGGGGAGCAGTTCTTC. Its protein product is CASRGEGLGEQFF.

The chain uses TRBV5-6 and TRBJ2-6; TRBD2 aligns across 7 bases. Trimming at V came to 0 bases and at J to 2 bases, leaving 5 bases not matched to a gene. The length of the CDR3 is 17 residues. CDR1 is SGHDT and CDR2 is YYEEEE in the germline V gene. The CDR3 region is CASSLEGGSTGANVLTF. CDR3 bases: TGTGCCAGCAGCTTGGAGGGCGGGAGCACTGGGGCCAACGTCCTGACTTTC.

The chain carries TRBV28 and TRBJ1-3; D is possibly TRBD1 (6 bases). CDR1 and CDR2 (germline): MDHEN, SYDVKM. V was cut by 0 bases and J by 4 bases, with 10 bases left in between. The CDR3 covers 15 residues. DNA of the CDR3: TGTGCCAGCAGTTTATGGAGGGGGTACGGAAACACCATATATTTT. Residues: CASSLWRGYGNTIYF.

The genes are TRBV7-2 and TRBJ1-2; D remains unclear. The germline V gene has CDR1 SGHTA and CDR2 FQGNSA. V gave up 5 bases and J gave up 8 bases, with 9 bases separating them. CDR3 size: 11 residues. CDR3 DNA sequence: TGTGCCAGCAGCGCCCACGAGGGCTACACCTTC. Amino acid sequence: CASSAHEGYTF.

This clone appeared once. The genes are TRBV7-2 and TRBJ1-3; 8 bases fit TRBD1. Germline lookup yields CDR1 SGHTA and CDR2 FQGNSA. The CDR3 totals 16 residues. J was trimmed by 5 bases and V by 5 bases; bases with no gene match: 11. CDR3 in amino acids: CASSLRGTGQRNTIYF. The CDR3 DNA follows: TGTGCCAGCAGCCTTAGGGGGACAGGCCAAAGAAACACCATATATTTT.

V usage is TRBV5-4 and J usage is TRBJ1-2, with 7 bases fitting TRBD1. Losses at the gene ends were 6 bases for V and 2 bases for J; bases not matched to a gene: 10. The CDR3 runs 15 residues. The germline V gene encodes CDR1 SGHNT and CDR2 YYREEE (reference sequence). The CDR3 reads CASTPGGTENYGYTF. The CDR3 bases are TGTGCCAGCACCCCAGGAGGGACAGAAAACTATGGCTACACCTTC.

This rearrangement joins TRBV7-2 to TRBJ1-5; the D gene is possibly TRBD1 (6 bases). Trimming removed 5 bases from V and 1 base from J, with 12 bases in between. Per the germline V gene, CDR1 is SGHTA and CDR2 is FQGNSA. The CDR3 runs to 15 residues. In DNA form, the CDR3 reads TGTGCCAGCAGCGCTAGAGGGGGAAGCAATCAGCCCCAGCATTTT. Its protein is CASSARGGSNQPQHF.

V usage is TRBV2 and J usage is TRBJ2-3; D is undetermined. The germline V gene has CDR1 SNHLY and CDR2 FYNNEI. V was cut by 9 bases and J by 3 bases, with 19 bases left in between. This CDR3 is 15 amino acids long. The CDR3 DNA is TGTGCCAGTTCTAGGTTAGACCCTAAGACAGATACGCAGTATTTT. Translating it yields CASSRLDPKTDTQYF.

This clone has only one observation. The chain combines TRBV5-6 with TRBJ1-3; possibly TRBD1 for D (5 bases). V lost 3 bases and J 6 bases, leaving 13 bases between the germline ends. The CDR3 has 14 amino acids. CDR1 SGHDT and CDR2 YYEEEE come from the germline V gene. CDR3 nucleotide sequence: TGTGCCAGCAGCTCTTGGAACAGGATAAACACCATATATTTT. Translated: CASSSWNRINTIYF.

This clone was recorded once. The CDR3 DNA sequence: TGTGCCAGCAGCTTTGCGGGGGGGGGCTTGAACACTGAAGCTTTCTTT. Protein sequence: CASSFAGGGLNTEAFF. The V and J genes are TRBV7-2 and TRBJ1-1; a weak D match, TRBD1 (6 bases). The CDR3 sequence is 16 residues long. Germline V lookup: CDR1 SGHTA, CDR2 FQGNSA. Trimming shortened V by 3 bases and J by 0 bases, and 14 bases separated the two germline ends.

V gene TRBV5-6 combines with J gene TRBJ1-4, with no clear D. CDR3 length: 12 amino acids. V shed 1 base and J shed 5 bases, with 3 bases lying between them. Germline CDR1 SGHDT, CDR2 YYEEEE. The DNA of the CDR3 is TGTGCCAGCAGCTTGCAGAATGAAAAACTGTTTTTT. It translates to CASSLQNEKLFF.

This clone was seen just once. The chain carries TRBV7-9 and TRBJ1-2; D is undetermined. The V gene lost 1 base and the J gene lost 6 bases, with 12 bases spanning the gap. Germline values: CDR1 SEHNR, CDR2 FQNEAQ (reference sequence). The CDR3 totals 14 residues. The DNA for the CDR3 is TGTGCCAGCAGCTTAGTTCTGAGAACAGATGGCTACACCTTC. Its protein is CASSLVLRTDGYTF. Using reference TRBV7-9 and TRBJ1-2 for the parts outside the CDR3, the full variable domain is DTGVSQNPRHKITKRGQNVTFRCDPISEHNRLYWYRQTLGQGPEFLTYFQNEAQLEKSRLLSDRFSAERPKGSFSTLEIQRTEQGDSAMYLCASSLVLRTDGYTFGSGTRLTVV.

The chain couples TRBV30 to TRBJ1-1; D unclear. Trimming cost V 1 base and J 7 bases, with 10 bases left between them. The CDR3 extends over 12 amino acids. Germline loops: CDR1 GTSNPN, CDR2 SVGIG (reference sequence). The CDR3 here is CAWSGRLYEAFF. In DNA form, the CDR3 reads TGTGCCTGGAGTGGCAGGCTCTATGAAGCTTTCTTT. Full variable domain (missing parts from reference TRBV30 and TRBJ1-1): SQTIHQWPATLVQPVGSPLSLECTVEGTSNPNLYWYRQAAGRGLQLLFYSVGIGQISSEVPQNLSASRPQDRQFILSSKKLLLSDSGFYLCAWSGRLYEAFFGQGTRLTVV.

This clone was counted once. The junction differs from germline at one of its ends, possibly a read error. The chain employs TRBV10-3 and TRBJ1-2; 7 nucleotides line up with TRBD1. Germline V gives CDR1 ENHRY, CDR2 SYGVKD. The CDR3 has 15 amino acids. As DNA, the CDR3 is TGTGCCGTCAGGGGGTCAGGGAGGCTTGGGTATGGCTACACCTTC. It is translated as CAVRGSGRLGYGYTF.